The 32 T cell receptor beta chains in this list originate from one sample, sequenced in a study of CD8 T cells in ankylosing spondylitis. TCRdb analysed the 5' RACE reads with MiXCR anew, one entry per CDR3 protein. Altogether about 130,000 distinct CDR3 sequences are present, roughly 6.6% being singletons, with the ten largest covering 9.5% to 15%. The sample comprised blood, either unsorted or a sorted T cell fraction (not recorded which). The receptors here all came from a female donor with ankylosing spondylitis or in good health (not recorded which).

The CDR3 DNA follows: TGTGCCAACATCCCTTGGAGGGATGAGCAGTTCTTC. Translating it yields CANIPWRDEQFF. The chain is built from TRBV7-9 and TRBJ2-1, with D possibly being TRBD2 (6 bases). This CDR3 spans 12 amino acids. V shed 10 bases and J shed 8 bases, with 15 bases lying between them. Per the germline V gene, CDR1 is SEHNR and CDR2 is FQNEAQ (reference sequence).

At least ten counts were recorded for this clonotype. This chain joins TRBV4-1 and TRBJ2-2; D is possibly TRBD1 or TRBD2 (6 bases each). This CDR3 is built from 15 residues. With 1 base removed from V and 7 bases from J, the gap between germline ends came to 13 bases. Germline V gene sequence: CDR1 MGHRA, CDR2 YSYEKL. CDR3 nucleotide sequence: TGCGCCAGCAGCCAAGCCACGGGGGCCGACGGGGAGCTGTTTTTT. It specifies CASSQATGADGELFF.

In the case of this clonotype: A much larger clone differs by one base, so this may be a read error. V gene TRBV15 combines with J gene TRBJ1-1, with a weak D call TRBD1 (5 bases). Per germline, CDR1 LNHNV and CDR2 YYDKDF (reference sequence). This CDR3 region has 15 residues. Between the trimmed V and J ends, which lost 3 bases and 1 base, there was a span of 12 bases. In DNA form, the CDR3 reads TGTGCCACCAGCAGGACAGTTACAGGGAACACTGAAGCTTTCTTT. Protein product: CATSRTVTGNTEAFF.

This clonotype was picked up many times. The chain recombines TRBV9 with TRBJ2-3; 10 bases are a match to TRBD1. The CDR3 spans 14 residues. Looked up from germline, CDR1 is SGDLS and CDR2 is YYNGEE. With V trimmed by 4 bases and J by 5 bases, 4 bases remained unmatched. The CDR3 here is CASSPTGGKDTQYF. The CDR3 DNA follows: TGTGCCAGCAGCCCGACAGGGGGCAAAGATACGCAGTATTTT. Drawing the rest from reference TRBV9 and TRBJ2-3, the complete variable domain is DSGVTQTPKHLITATGQRVTLRCSPRSGDLSVYWYQQSLDQGLQFLIQYYNGEERAKGNILERFSAQQFPDLHSELNLSSLELGDSALYFCASSPTGGKDTQYFGPGTRLTVL.

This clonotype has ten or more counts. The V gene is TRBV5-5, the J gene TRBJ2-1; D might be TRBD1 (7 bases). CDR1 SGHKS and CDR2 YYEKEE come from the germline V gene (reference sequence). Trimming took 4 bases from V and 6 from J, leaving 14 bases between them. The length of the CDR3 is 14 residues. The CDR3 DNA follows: TGTGCCAGCAGCGTTCAGGGGGGAGGCAATGAGCAGTTCTTC. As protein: CASSVQGGGNEQFF.

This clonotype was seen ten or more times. This chain's CDR3 is CASRDTGGESAFF. In DNA, the CDR3 is TGTGCCAGCAGGGACACAGGGGGCGAATCGGCTTTCTTT. The chain is built from TRBV28 and TRBJ1-1, with 9 positions matching TRBD1. This CDR3 spans 13 amino acids. The junction had 10 bases not matched to a gene; V was cut back by 6 bases and J by 11 bases. CDR1 and CDR2 from the germline V gene are MDHEN and SYDVKM.

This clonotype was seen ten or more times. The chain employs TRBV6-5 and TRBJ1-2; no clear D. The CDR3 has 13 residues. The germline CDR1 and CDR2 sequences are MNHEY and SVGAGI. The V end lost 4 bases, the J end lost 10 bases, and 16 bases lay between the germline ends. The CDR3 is CASSSTMGGSYTF. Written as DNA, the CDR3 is TGTGCCAGCAGTTCCACCATGGGAGGGTCCTACACCTTC.

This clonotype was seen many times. Here the CDR3 DNA reads TGTGCCATCAGTGATGTGGGACAGAGATCCTACGAGCAGTACTTC. Translated: CAISDVGQRSYEQYF. This chain uses TRBV10-3 with TRBJ2-7; 7 bases are a match to TRBD1. V shed 3 bases, J shed 1 base, and the junction held 6 bases outside the gene matches. Germline V gene lookup returns CDR1 ENHRY and CDR2 SYGVKD. The CDR3 is made up of 15 amino acids.

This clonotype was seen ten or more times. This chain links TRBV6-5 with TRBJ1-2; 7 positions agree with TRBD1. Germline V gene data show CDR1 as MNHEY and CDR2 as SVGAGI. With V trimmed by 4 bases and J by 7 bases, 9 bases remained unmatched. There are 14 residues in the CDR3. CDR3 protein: CASSWGQYGSGYTF. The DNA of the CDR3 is TGTGCCAGCAGTTGGGGACAGTACGGGAGTGGCTACACCTTC.

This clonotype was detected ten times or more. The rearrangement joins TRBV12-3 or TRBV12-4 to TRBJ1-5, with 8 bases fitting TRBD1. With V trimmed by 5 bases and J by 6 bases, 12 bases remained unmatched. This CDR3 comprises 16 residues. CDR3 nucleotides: TGTGCCAGCAGTCGAGCCCCAGGGGGCGCGGGTCAGCCCCAGCATTTT. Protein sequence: CASSRAPGGAGQPQHF.

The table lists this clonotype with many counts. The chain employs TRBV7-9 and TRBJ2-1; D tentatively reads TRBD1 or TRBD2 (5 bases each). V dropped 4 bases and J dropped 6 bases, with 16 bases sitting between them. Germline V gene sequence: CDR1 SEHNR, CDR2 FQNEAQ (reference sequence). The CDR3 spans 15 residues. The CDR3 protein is CASSSLSGPFNEQFF. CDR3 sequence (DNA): TGTGCCAGCAGCTCGCTTTCGGGACCGTTCAATGAGCAGTTCTTC.

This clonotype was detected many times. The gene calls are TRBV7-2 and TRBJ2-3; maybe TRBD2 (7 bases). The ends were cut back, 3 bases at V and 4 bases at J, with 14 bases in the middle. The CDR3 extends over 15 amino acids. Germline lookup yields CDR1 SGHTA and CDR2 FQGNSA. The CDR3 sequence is CASSLGGLGADTQYF. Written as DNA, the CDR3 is TGTGCCAGCAGCTTGGGGGGGCTGGGGGCAGATACGCAGTATTTT.

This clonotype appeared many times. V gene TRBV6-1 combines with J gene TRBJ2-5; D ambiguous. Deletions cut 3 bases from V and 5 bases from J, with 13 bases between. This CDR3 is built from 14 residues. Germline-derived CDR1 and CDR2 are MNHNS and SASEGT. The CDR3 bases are TGTGCCAGCAGTGACCCCCAAGGAAGGGAGACCCAGTACTTC. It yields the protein CASSDPQGRETQYF.

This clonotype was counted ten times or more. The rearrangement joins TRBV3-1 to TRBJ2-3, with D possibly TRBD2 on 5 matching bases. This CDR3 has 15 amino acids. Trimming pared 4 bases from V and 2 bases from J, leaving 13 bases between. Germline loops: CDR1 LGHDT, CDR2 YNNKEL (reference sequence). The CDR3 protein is CASSLGLAYTDTQYF. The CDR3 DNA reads TGTGCCAGCAGCCTAGGACTTGCCTACACAGATACGCAGTATTTT.

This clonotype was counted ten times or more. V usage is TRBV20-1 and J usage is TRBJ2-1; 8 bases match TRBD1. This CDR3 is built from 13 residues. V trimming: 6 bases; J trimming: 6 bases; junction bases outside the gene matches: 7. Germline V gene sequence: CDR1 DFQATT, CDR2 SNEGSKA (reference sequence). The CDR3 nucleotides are TGCAGTGCCGTTGCCCAGGGGGCCAATGAGCAGTTCTTC. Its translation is CSAVAQGANEQFF.

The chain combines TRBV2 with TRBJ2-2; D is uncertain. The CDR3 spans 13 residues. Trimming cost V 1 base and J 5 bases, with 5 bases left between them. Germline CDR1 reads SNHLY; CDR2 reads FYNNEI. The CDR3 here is CASSEGGTGELFF. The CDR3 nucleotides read TGTGCCAGCAGTGAAGGCGGTACCGGGGAGCTGTTTTTT.

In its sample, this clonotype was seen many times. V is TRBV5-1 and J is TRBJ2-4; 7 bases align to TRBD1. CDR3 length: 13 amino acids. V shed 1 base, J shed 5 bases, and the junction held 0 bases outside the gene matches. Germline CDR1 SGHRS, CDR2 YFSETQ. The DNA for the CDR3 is TGCGCCAGCAGCTTGACAGGGGAAAACATTCAGTACTTC. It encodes CASSLTGENIQYF.

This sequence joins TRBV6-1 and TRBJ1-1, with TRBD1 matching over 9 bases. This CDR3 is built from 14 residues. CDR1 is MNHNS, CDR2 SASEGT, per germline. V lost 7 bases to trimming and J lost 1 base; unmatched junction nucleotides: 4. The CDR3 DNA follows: TGTGCCAGCACCATACAGGGGGCGAACACTGAAGCTTTCTTT. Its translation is CASTIQGANTEAFF.

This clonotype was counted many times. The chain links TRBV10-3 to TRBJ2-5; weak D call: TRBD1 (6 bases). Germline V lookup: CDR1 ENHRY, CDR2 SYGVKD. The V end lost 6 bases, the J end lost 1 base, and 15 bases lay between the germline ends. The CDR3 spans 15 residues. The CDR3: CAIRSGTTLQETQYF. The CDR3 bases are TGTGCCATCAGGAGTGGGACAACTCTCCAAGAGACCCAGTACTTC.

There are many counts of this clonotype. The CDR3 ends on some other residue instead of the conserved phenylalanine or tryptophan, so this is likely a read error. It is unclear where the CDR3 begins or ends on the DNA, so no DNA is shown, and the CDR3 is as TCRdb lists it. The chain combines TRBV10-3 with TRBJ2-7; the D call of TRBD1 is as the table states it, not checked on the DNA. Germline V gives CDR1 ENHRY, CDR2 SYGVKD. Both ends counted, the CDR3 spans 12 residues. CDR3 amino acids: CAISESTGQGSL.

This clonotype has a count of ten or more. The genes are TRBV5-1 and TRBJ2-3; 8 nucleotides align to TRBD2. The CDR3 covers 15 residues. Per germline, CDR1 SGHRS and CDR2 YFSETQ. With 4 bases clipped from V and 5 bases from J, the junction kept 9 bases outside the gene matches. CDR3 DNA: TGCGCCAGCAGCGGTCCCGGGACTAGAGGAGATACGCAGTATTTT. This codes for CASSGPGTRGDTQYF.

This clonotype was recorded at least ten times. The CDR3 region is CSALTGGSSYNSPLHF. For the CDR3, the DNA is TGCAGTGCCTTAACAGGGGGAAGCTCCTATAATTCACCCCTCCACTTT. The chain has TRBV20-1 and TRBJ1-6; TRBD1 matches at 8 bases. The CDR3 is made up of 16 amino acids. V trimming: 6 bases; J trimming: 0 bases; junction bases outside the gene matches: 7. Germline V gene data show CDR1 as DFQATT and CDR2 as SNEGSKA (reference sequence).

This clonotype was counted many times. CDR3 DNA sequence: TGCAGTGCACAGACTAGCGGGGTGTACGAGCAGTACTTC. It encodes CSAQTSGVYEQYF. This chain links TRBV20-1 with TRBJ2-7; 11 bases match TRBD2. This CDR3 has 13 amino acids. V was clipped by 6 bases and J by 4 bases; unmatched bases: 5. Germline CDR1 reads DFQATT; CDR2 reads SNEGSKA (reference sequence).

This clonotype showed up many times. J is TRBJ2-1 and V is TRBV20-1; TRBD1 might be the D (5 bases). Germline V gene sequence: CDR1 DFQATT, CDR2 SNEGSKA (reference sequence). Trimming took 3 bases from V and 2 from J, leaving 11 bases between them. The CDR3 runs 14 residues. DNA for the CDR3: TGCAGTGCTAGCGGCAGGGCGGCCTACAATGAGCAGTTCTTC. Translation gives CSASGRAAYNEQFF.

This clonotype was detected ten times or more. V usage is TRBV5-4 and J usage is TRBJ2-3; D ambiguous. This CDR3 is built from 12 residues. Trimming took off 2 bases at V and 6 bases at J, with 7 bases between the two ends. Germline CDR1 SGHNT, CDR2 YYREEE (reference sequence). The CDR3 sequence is CASSFLGDTQYF. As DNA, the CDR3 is TGTGCCAGCAGCTTCCTTGGGGATACGCAGTATTTT.

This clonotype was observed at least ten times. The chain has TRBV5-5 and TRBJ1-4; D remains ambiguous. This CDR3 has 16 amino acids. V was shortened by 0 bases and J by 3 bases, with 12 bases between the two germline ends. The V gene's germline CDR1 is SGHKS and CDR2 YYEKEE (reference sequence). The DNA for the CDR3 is TGTGCCAGCAGCTTGGCCGGTACGGCCGCTAATGAAAAACTGTTTTTT. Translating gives CASSLAGTAANEKLFF.

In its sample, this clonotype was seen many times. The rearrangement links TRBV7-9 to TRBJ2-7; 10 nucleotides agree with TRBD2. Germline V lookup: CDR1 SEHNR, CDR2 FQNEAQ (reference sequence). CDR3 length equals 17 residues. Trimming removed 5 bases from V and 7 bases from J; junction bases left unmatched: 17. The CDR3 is CASSERGTSAEEVEQYF. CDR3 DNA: TGTGCCAGCAGCGAACGGGGGACTAGCGCCGAGGAGGTGGAGCAGTACTTC.

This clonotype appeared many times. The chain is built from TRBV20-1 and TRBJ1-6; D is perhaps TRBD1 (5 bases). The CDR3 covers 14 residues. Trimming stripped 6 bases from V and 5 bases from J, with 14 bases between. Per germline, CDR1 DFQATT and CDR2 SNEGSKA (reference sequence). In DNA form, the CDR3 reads TGCAGTGCACTCGACAGAAAAAATAATTCACCCCTCCACTTT. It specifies CSALDRKNNSPLHF.

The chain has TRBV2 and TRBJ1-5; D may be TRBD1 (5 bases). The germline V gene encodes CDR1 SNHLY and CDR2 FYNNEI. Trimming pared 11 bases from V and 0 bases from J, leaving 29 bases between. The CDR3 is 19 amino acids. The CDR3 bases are TGTGCCTTCGACAAATTAATACGGGACGCGGGGTATAGCAATCAGCCCCAGCATTTT. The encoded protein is CAFDKLIRDAGYSNQPQHF.

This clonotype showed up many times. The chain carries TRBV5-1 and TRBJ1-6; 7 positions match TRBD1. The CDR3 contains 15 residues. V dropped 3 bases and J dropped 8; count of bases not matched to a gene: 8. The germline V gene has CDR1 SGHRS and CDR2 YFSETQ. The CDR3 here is CASSWADRDDSPLHF. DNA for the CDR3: TGCGCCAGCAGCTGGGCCGACAGGGACGATTCACCCCTCCACTTT.

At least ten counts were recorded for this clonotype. The CDR3 DNA reads TGTGCCATCAGTGAGTCGTATGACTCCTACAATGAGCAGTTCTTC. It yields the protein CAISESYDSYNEQFF. This sequence joins TRBV10-3 and TRBJ2-1; D not resolved. Deletions cut 0 bases from V and 0 bases from J, with 6 bases between. CDR1 and CDR2 from the germline V gene are ENHRY and SYGVKD. This CDR3 has 15 residues.

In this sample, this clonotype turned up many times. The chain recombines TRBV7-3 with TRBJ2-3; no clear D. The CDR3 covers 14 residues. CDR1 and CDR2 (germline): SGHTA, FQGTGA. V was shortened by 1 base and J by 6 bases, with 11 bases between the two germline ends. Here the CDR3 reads CASSLNSRADTQYF. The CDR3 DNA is TGTGCCAGCAGCTTAAATTCCCGTGCCGATACGCAGTATTTT.